A selection of T cell receptor beta chains follows, all from one sample in a study of T cell responses to AZD1222 COVID-19 vaccine. Sequenced by immunoSEQ multiplex PCR; TCRdb stores in-frame clones only, minus some. This table has about 120,000 clones, 92% appearing once. Sequencing used peripheral blood, obtained on day 0 of AZD1222 vaccination. These receptors all come from an adult in good health. CDR3s include the opening cysteine and the closing phenylalanine or tryptophan. Fields, in order: D gene, J gene, clone size, V gene, CDR3 DNA, CDR3 protein. The D gene is left open where the match is weak. Only part of the rows carry a size: once, few, many, or a class if the clone is expanded.

d_call: .
j_call: TRBJ1-5
clone_size: .
v_call: TRBV28
cdr3_nt: TGTGCCAGCAGTTTATACAGGGGCAATCAGCCCCAGCATTTT
cdr3_aa: CASSLYRGNQPQHF

d_call: TRBD1
j_call: TRBJ1-1
clone_size: .
v_call: TRBV7-2
cdr3_nt: TGTGCCAGCAGCTCGGGTCGTTGGACAGGAGAAAGGGGCACTGAAGCTTTCTTT
cdr3_aa: CASSSGRWTGERGTEAFF

d_call: TRBD2
j_call: TRBJ2-2
clone_size: .
v_call: TRBV7-2
cdr3_nt: TGTGCCAGCAGCGGTGTGACTAGCGGGAGTATCACCGGGGAGCTGTTTTTT
cdr3_aa: CASSGVTSGSITGELFF

d_call: .
j_call: TRBJ1-2
clone_size: .
v_call: TRBV19
cdr3_nt: TGTGCCAGTAGTATCACAGGGACCCTCAATGGCTACACCTTC
cdr3_aa: CASSITGTLNGYTF

d_call: .
j_call: TRBJ1-1
clone_size: .
v_call: TRBV5-1
cdr3_nt: TGCGCCAGCAGCTTACGTGCGGGGGTCACTGAAGCTTTCTTT
cdr3_aa: CASSLRAGVTEAFF

d_call: .
j_call: TRBJ1-2
clone_size: .
v_call: TRBV27
cdr3_nt: TGTGCCAGCAGCGATGGGGGTCCCGGCGCTCAGGGCTACACCTTC
cdr3_aa: CASSDGGPGAQGYTF

d_call: .
j_call: TRBJ2-5
clone_size: .
v_call: TRBV14
cdr3_nt: TGTGCCAGCAGCCCGCCAGGGGGGGAGACCCAGTACTTC
cdr3_aa: CASSPPGGETQYF

d_call: .
j_call: TRBJ2-6
clone_size: .
v_call: TRBV4-3
cdr3_nt: TGCGCCAGCAGCCCCGACACTAGCTCTGGGGCCAACGTCCTGACTTTC
cdr3_aa: CASSPDTSSGANVLTF

d_call: TRBD2
j_call: TRBJ2-7
clone_size: .
v_call: TRBV6-2/TRBV6-3
cdr3_nt: TGTGCCAGCAGTCGAGCGGGAATCGACGAGCAGTACTTC
cdr3_aa: CASSRAGIDEQYF

d_call: TRBD1
j_call: TRBJ1-2
clone_size: .
v_call: TRBV28
cdr3_nt: TGTGCCAGCAGTAGCGGACAGGGGTACTATGGCTACACCTTC
cdr3_aa: CASSSGQGYYGYTF

d_call: .
j_call: TRBJ1-1
clone_size: .
v_call: TRBV7-8
cdr3_nt: TGTGCCAGCATCCATACCCCCGGCAACACTGAAGCTTTCTTT
cdr3_aa: CASIHTPGNTEAFF

d_call: .
j_call: TRBJ1-5
clone_size: .
v_call: TRBV4-3
cdr3_nt: TGCGCCAGCAGCCAAGAGGGGGTCTGGGTACAGCCCCAGCATTTT
cdr3_aa: CASSQEGVWVQPQHF

d_call: .
j_call: TRBJ1-2
clone_size: .
v_call: TRBV28
cdr3_nt: TGTGCCAGCAGTTTAAGGAGGGGCGGGGACTATGGCTACACCTTC
cdr3_aa: CASSLRRGGDYGYTF

d_call: .
j_call: TRBJ2-1
clone_size: .
v_call: TRBV7-2
cdr3_nt: TGTGCCAGCAGCGGGACCGGGACAACCTACAATGAGCAGTTCTTC
cdr3_aa: CASSGTGTTYNEQFF

d_call: .
j_call: TRBJ1-1
clone_size: .
v_call: TRBV7-9
cdr3_nt: TGTGCCAGCAGCTTAGCTCTGACAGGATCGAACACTGAAGCTTTCTTT
cdr3_aa: CASSLALTGSNTEAFF

d_call: .
j_call: TRBJ1-2
clone_size: .
v_call: TRBV3-1/TRBV3-2
cdr3_nt: TGTGCCAGCAGCCAAGGTTTACGGAACTATGGCTACACCTTC
cdr3_aa: CASSQGLRNYGYTF

d_call: .
j_call: TRBJ2-3
clone_size: .
v_call: TRBV6-2/TRBV6-3
cdr3_nt: TGTGCCAGCAGTTACTCGCTCCCAGCGGCCACAGATACGCAGTATTTT
cdr3_aa: CASSYSLPAATDTQYF

d_call: TRBD2
j_call: TRBJ2-2
clone_size: .
v_call: TRBV3-1/TRBV3-2
cdr3_nt: TGTGCCAGCAATAGCGGGGGGAACACCGGGGAGCTGTTTTTT
cdr3_aa: CASNSGGNTGELFF

d_call: TRBD1
j_call: TRBJ2-1
clone_size: .
v_call: TRBV10-3
cdr3_nt: TGTGCCATCCAGGGGGCAAATGAGCAGTTCTTC
cdr3_aa: CAIQGANEQFF

d_call: TRBD1
j_call: TRBJ2-7
clone_size: .
v_call: TRBV6-1
cdr3_nt: TGTGCCAGCAGTGAGGGACAGGGGGCCTACGAGCAGTACTTC
cdr3_aa: CASSEGQGAYEQYF

d_call: .
j_call: TRBJ1-2
clone_size: .
v_call: TRBV27
cdr3_nt: TGTGCCAGCAGTTTGGGGCCCCCGGGGGGCCTTAACTATGGCTACACCTTC
cdr3_aa: CASSLGPPGGLNYGYTF

d_call: .
j_call: TRBJ1-1
clone_size: .
v_call: TRBV25-1
cdr3_nt: TGTGCCAGCAGTGAAGGGGGCACTGAAGCTTTCTTT
cdr3_aa: CASSEGGTEAFF

d_call: TRBD1
j_call: TRBJ1-4
clone_size: .
v_call: TRBV28
cdr3_nt: TGTGCCAGCACCTCCCTACAGGGGGTCGATGAAAAACTGTTTTTT
cdr3_aa: CASTSLQGVDEKLFF

d_call: .
j_call: TRBJ1-4
clone_size: .
v_call: TRBV10-1
cdr3_nt: TGCGCCAGCAGTGAGTCGAGGGTCCCCCGGGGTGAAAAACTGTTTTTT
cdr3_aa: CASSESRVPRGEKLFF

d_call: .
j_call: TRBJ1-2
clone_size: .
v_call: TRBV7-9
cdr3_nt: TGTGCCAGCAGCGCGCCGGTTGAGGCCCACTATGGCTACACCTTC
cdr3_aa: CASSAPVEAHYGYTF

d_call: .
j_call: TRBJ1-5
clone_size: .
v_call: TRBV6-5
cdr3_nt: TGTGCCAGCAGTTACTCGAAAAATAGCAATCAGCCCCAGCATTTT
cdr3_aa: CASSYSKNSNQPQHF

d_call: .
j_call: TRBJ2-6
clone_size: once
v_call: TRBV6-2/TRBV6-3
cdr3_nt: TGTGCCAGCAGTTCATCCCCAGGACAGGGAGGGCCTTCTGGGGCCAACGTCCTGACTTTC
cdr3_aa: CASSSSPGQGGPSGANVLTF

d_call: .
j_call: TRBJ2-7
clone_size: .
v_call: TRBV4-1
cdr3_nt: TGCGCCAGCAGCCAGATCGGGGAAGACGAGCAGTACTTC
cdr3_aa: CASSQIGEDEQYF

d_call: TRBD2
j_call: TRBJ2-3
clone_size: .
v_call: TRBV7-2
cdr3_nt: TGTGCCAGCAGCCCGCCCGGGACTAGCGGGGGGCGATTCTCAGATACGCAGTATTTT
cdr3_aa: CASSPPGTSGGRFSDTQYF

d_call: TRBD1
j_call: TRBJ1-1
clone_size: .
v_call: TRBV5-1
cdr3_nt: TGCGCCAGCAGCTGGGACAGGGGTGGGCGAAACACTGAAGCTTTCTTT
cdr3_aa: CASSWDRGGRNTEAFF

d_call: TRBD2
j_call: TRBJ2-5
clone_size: .
v_call: TRBV9
cdr3_nt: TGTGCCAGCAGCGTAGGGGAACGGACCGGGAGGGAGACCCAGTACTTC
cdr3_aa: CASSVGERTGRETQYF

d_call: .
j_call: TRBJ1-1
clone_size: .
v_call: TRBV5-1
cdr3_nt: TGCGCCAGCAGCTTGTCTGGTGACACTGAAGCTTTCTTT
cdr3_aa: CASSLSGDTEAFF

d_call: .
j_call: TRBJ1-3
clone_size: .
v_call: TRBV3-1/TRBV3-2
cdr3_nt: TGTGCCAGCAGCCAAGGCCCTAACTCTGGAAACACCATATATTTT
cdr3_aa: CASSQGPNSGNTIYF

d_call: .
j_call: TRBJ1-1
clone_size: .
v_call: TRBV5-1
cdr3_nt: TGCGCCAGCAGCTTGGCCCCGGGGACTGAAGCTTTCTTT
cdr3_aa: CASSLAPGTEAFF

d_call: .
j_call: TRBJ1-1
clone_size: once
v_call: TRBV30
cdr3_nt: TGTGCCTGCCTCCCTACAGGGAACACTGAAGCTTTCTTT
cdr3_aa: CACLPTGNTEAFF

d_call: TRBD1
j_call: TRBJ2-5
clone_size: .
v_call: TRBV28
cdr3_nt: TGTGCCAGCAGCCTACTTCAGGGGGCCGGAGAGACCCAGTACTTC
cdr3_aa: CASSLLQGAGETQYF

d_call: .
j_call: TRBJ2-5
clone_size: .
v_call: TRBV24-1
cdr3_nt: TGTGCCACCAGGGTAGGCGAGACCCAGTACTTC
cdr3_aa: CATRVGETQYF

d_call: .
j_call: TRBJ2-7
clone_size: .
v_call: TRBV11-2
cdr3_nt: TGTGCCAGCAGCTTAGAAGCGTTCGAGCAGTACTTC
cdr3_aa: CASSLEAFEQYF

d_call: .
j_call: TRBJ1-2
clone_size: .
v_call: TRBV18
cdr3_nt: TGTGCCAGCTCACCGTTACCGGGTTTAGTCTATGGCTACACCTTC
cdr3_aa: CASSPLPGLVYGYTF

d_call: TRBD1
j_call: TRBJ2-7
clone_size: .
v_call: TRBV6-6
cdr3_nt: TGTGCCAGCAGAACCACGCATCAGGGGGACGAGCAGTACTTC
cdr3_aa: CASRTTHQGDEQYF

d_call: .
j_call: TRBJ1-2
clone_size: .
v_call: TRBV30
cdr3_nt: TGTGCCTGGAGTCCGACGGCGAGCTATGGCTACACCTTC
cdr3_aa: CAWSPTASYGYTF

d_call: .
j_call: TRBJ1-1
clone_size: .
v_call: TRBV12-3/TRBV12-4
cdr3_nt: TGTGCCAGCAGTTTAGTCTACACTGAAGCTTTCTTT
cdr3_aa: CASSLVYTEAFF

d_call: TRBD2
j_call: TRBJ2-7
clone_size: once
v_call: TRBV4-3
cdr3_nt: TGCGCCAGCAGCCCCACCGGGACTAGTACCTCCGAGCAGTACTTC
cdr3_aa: CASSPTGTSTSEQYF

d_call: .
j_call: TRBJ2-5
clone_size: .
v_call: TRBV7-9
cdr3_nt: TGTGCCAGCAGCTTAGGCGCAGTCCAAGAGACCCAGTACTTC
cdr3_aa: CASSLGAVQETQYF

d_call: TRBD1
j_call: TRBJ1-4
clone_size: .
v_call: TRBV19
cdr3_nt: TGTGCCAGTAGTACCGCGACAGGGTTTTTTTTCAGGGAAAAACTGTTTTTT
cdr3_aa: CASSTATGFFFREKLFF

d_call: .
j_call: TRBJ1-3
clone_size: .
v_call: TRBV7-2
cdr3_nt: TGTGCCAGCAGCCCCTCTGGAAACACCATATATTTT
cdr3_aa: CASSPSGNTIYF

d_call: TRBD2
j_call: TRBJ2-2
clone_size: once
v_call: TRBV11-3
cdr3_nt: TGTGCCAGCAGCTCGACTAGCGGGAGGGTCGGGGAGCTGTTTTTT
cdr3_aa: CASSSTSGRVGELFF

d_call: TRBD1
j_call: TRBJ1-3
clone_size: .
v_call: TRBV6-1
cdr3_nt: TGTGCCAGCAGTGTTCGGACAGGGGAATTTGGCTCTGGAAACACCATATATTTT
cdr3_aa: CASSVRTGEFGSGNTIYF

d_call: TRBD1
j_call: TRBJ2-1
clone_size: .
v_call: TRBV13
cdr3_nt: TGTGCCAGCAGCTCGACAGGGGTGGGCAATGAGCAGTTCTTC
cdr3_aa: CASSSTGVGNEQFF

d_call: TRBD1
j_call: TRBJ1-6
clone_size: .
v_call: TRBV28
cdr3_nt: TGTGCCAGCAGGCAAGTCACTAGTCACCGGGACAGGGAGGCCTATAATTCACCCCTCCACTTT
cdr3_aa: CASRQVTSHRDREAYNSPLHF

d_call: TRBD2
j_call: TRBJ2-1
clone_size: .
v_call: TRBV6-2/TRBV6-3
cdr3_nt: TGTGCCAGCAGTCACTCTAGCGGGATCTGGTATGAGCAGTTCTTC
cdr3_aa: CASSHSSGIWYEQFF

d_call: .
j_call: TRBJ1-2
clone_size: .
v_call: TRBV9
cdr3_nt: TGTGCCAGCAGCCCTAGGGACACCCCATATGGCTACACCTTC
cdr3_aa: CASSPRDTPYGYTF

d_call: .
j_call: TRBJ2-3
clone_size: .
v_call: TRBV7-6
cdr3_nt: TGTGCCAGCAGCTTGGAGGGGGGGCAGGTGGATACGCAGTATTTT
cdr3_aa: CASSLEGGQVDTQYF